The 13 T cell receptor beta chains given below trace back to one sample, sequenced in a study of cytomegalovirus exposure and HLA in healthy donors. The PCR used 60 Vbeta and 13 Jbeta primers. The data were produced by immunoSEQ multiplex PCR, yet TCRdb's version contains in-frame clones alone and is incomplete. The data show approximately 77,000 clones, with approximately 71% seen just once and roughly 7.2% held by the top ten. The specimen sequenced was PBMCs. The source is a woman in her forties in good health and CMV-seronegative.

The chain employs TRBV19 and TRBJ1-6; D remains unclear. Germline CDR1 reads LNHDA; CDR2 reads SQIVND (reference sequence). V dropped 5 bases and J dropped 6 bases, with 14 bases sitting between them. There are 15 residues in the CDR3. The DNA for the CDR3 is TGTGCCAGTAGTGGGCAGGCGTTCGGTAATTCACCCCTCCACTTT. The encoded protein is CASSGQAFGNSPLHF.

The chain links TRBV4-1 to TRBJ2-3; TRBD1 agrees at 9 bases. J was trimmed by 4 bases and V by 3 bases; bases with no gene match: 5. The CDR3 contains 15 residues. Germline CDR1 is MGHRA and CDR2 is YSYEKL. The CDR3 loop is CASSQGQGRADTQYF. DNA of the CDR3: TGCGCCAGCAGCCAGGGACAGGGTAGGGCAGATACGCAGTATTTT.

J is TRBJ2-7 and V is TRBV9; D perhaps matches TRBD2 (6 bases). Germline values: CDR1 SGDLS, CDR2 YYNGEE. The V end was cut by 0 bases, the J end by 3 bases, with 13 bases between. The CDR3 length is 15 residues. CDR3 bases: TGTGCCAGCAGCGTAGGTGGGGGGAATCTCTACGAGCAGTACTTC. It encodes CASSVGGGNLYEQYF.

This clone was observed a few times. The J gene is TRBJ1-5, the V gene TRBV5-6; possible D gene TRBD1, 5 bases. Germline-derived CDR1 and CDR2 are SGHDT and YYEEEE. The ends were cut back, 4 bases at V and 2 bases at J, with 25 bases in the middle. The CDR3 has 19 amino acids. The DNA for the CDR3 is TGTGCCAGCAGCCCCGGGGGAGCCTGGAGGAGTAGCGGCAATCAGCCCCAGCATTTT. Translating gives CASSPGGAWRSSGNQPQHF.

This clone was detected only once. CDR3 residues: CASSFQGQGRTPIYF. In DNA form, the CDR3 reads TGTGCCAGCAGTTTTCAAGGACAGGGAAGAACCCCGATATACTTC. This chain joins TRBV27 and TRBJ2-7; 8 nucleotides line up with TRBD1. The CDR3 is 15 residues long. Germline assignment: CDR1 MNHEY and CDR2 SMNVEV (reference sequence). V gave up 3 bases and J gave up 13 bases; unmatched junction bases: 17.

This clone was observed once. The V gene is TRBV25-1, the J gene TRBJ1-6; weak D call: TRBD1 (5 bases). The V gene lost 1 base and the J gene lost 7 bases, with 11 bases spanning the gap. The germline CDR1 and CDR2 sequences are MGHDK and SYGVNS. This CDR3 region has 15 residues. The CDR3 DNA is TGTGCCAGCAGTGAATCGCTGGGGGGGAATTCACCCCTCCACTTT. It encodes CASSESLGGNSPLHF.

The chain employs TRBV7-8 and TRBJ2-7; D is unclear. Germline V lookup: CDR1 SGHVS, CDR2 FQNEAQ. The CDR3 runs 13 residues. Between the trimmed V and J ends, which lost 1 base and 2 bases, there was a span of 6 bases. DNA of the CDR3: TGTGCCAGCAGCTTAGGAGACACCTACGAGCAGTACTTC. Translated, it gives CASSLGDTYEQYF.

This clone was seen a few times. The chain employs TRBV30 and TRBJ1-3; TRBD1 matches 7 bases. The CDR3 loop spans 12 amino acids. The junction had 1 base not matched to a gene; V was cut back by 4 bases and J by 4 bases. Germline loops: CDR1 GTSNPN, CDR2 SVGIG (reference sequence). CDR3 region: CAWTRGGNTIYF. The CDR3, as DNA: TGTGCCTGGACCAGGGGGGGAAACACCATATATTTT. The variable domain in full, completed from reference TRBV30 and TRBJ1-3, reads SQTIHQWPATLVQPVGSPLSLECTVEGTSNPNLYWYRQAAGRGLQLLFYSVGIGQISSEVPQNLSASRPQDRQFILSSKKLLLSDSGFYLCAWTRGGNTIYFGEGSWLTVV.

V gene TRBV5-1 combines with J gene TRBJ2-5, with 10 bases matching TRBD2. The V gene end was trimmed by 0 bases and the J gene end by 5 bases; junction bases not matched to a gene: 7. Germline V gene sequence: CDR1 SGHRS, CDR2 YFSETQ. This CDR3 region has 16 residues. CDR3 region: CASSLAPSGGGETQYF. For the CDR3, the DNA is TGCGCCAGCAGCTTGGCCCCTAGCGGGGGTGGGGAGACCCAGTACTTC.

This clone was detected only a few times. This chain links TRBV14 with TRBJ2-1; tentatively, D is TRBD1 (5 bases). The length of the CDR3 is 12 residues. Deletions cut 2 bases from V and 15 bases from J, with 14 bases between. CDR1 and CDR2 (germline): SGHDN, FVKESK. The CDR3 sequence is CASSQQGFEPFF. CDR3 sequence (DNA): TGTGCCAGCAGCCAACAGGGTTTTGAACCGTTCTTC.

The chain uses TRBV10-3 and TRBJ2-3; 10 nucleotides align to TRBD2. Germline CDR1 and CDR2: ENHRY and SYGVKD. V trimming: 4 bases; J trimming: 6 bases; junction bases outside the gene matches: 4. The CDR3 is 14 residues long. CDR3 nucleotides: TGTGCCATCAGTGCTAGCGGGAGCGGGGATACGCAGTATTTT. This gives the protein CAISASGSGDTQYF.

This clone has just a few counts. The chain links TRBV6-5 to TRBJ2-7; D perhaps matches TRBD1 (5 bases). The germline CDR1 and CDR2 sequences are MNHEY and SVGAGI. CDR3 length equals 13 residues. Deletions cut 0 bases from V and 2 bases from J, with 5 bases between. This CDR3 reads CASSYSDTYEQYF. CDR3 DNA: TGTGCCAGCAGTTACTCGGACACCTACGAGCAGTACTTC.

This chain joins TRBV7-8 and TRBJ1-3; 8 positions match TRBD1. The V gene's germline CDR1 is SGHVS and CDR2 FQNEAQ. The CDR3 is 16 amino acids. The trim removed 5 bases at V and 1 base at J, leaving 7 bases unmatched. The CDR3 DNA follows: TGTGCCAGCAGCCCGATCGACAGGGGATCTGGAAACACCATATATTTT. Translation gives CASSPIDRGSGNTIYF.